The 32 T cell receptor beta chains reported below all come from one sample, sequenced in a study of T cell responses to AZD1222 COVID-19 vaccine. The repertoire was sequenced with immunoSEQ multiplex PCR; TCRdb's copy has only in-frame clones and lacks some. The sample records 90,000 to 120,000 clones, 85% to 95% being singletons. The sequencing here drew on peripheral blood, taken 28 days after the second AZD1222 dose. Receptor source: an adult who received the AZD1222 COVID-19 vaccine.

The chain employs TRBV5-1 and TRBJ2-3; 7 nucleotides align to TRBD2. Germline CDR1 reads SGHRS; CDR2 reads YFSETQ. V shed 4 bases and J 0 bases; nucleotides not matched to a gene: 11. This CDR3 region has 17 residues. The CDR3 sequence is CASSRGEGPASTDTQYF. The CDR3 DNA reads TGCGCCAGCAGCCGAGGGGAGGGGCCTGCTAGCACAGATACGCAGTATTTT.

The rearrangement uses TRBV4-1 and TRBJ2-1, with TRBD2 matching over 11 bases. The CDR3 is 16 residues long. Trimming at V came to 3 bases and at J to 5 bases, leaving 6 bases not matched to a gene. Germline-derived CDR1 and CDR2 are MGHRA and YSYEKL. This chain's CDR3 is CASSQSLAGGHNEQFF. CDR3 bases: TGCGCCAGCAGCCAGAGCCTAGCGGGGGGACACAATGAGCAGTTCTTC.

The chain links TRBV12-5 to TRBJ1-3; D gene uncertain. The V and J ends lost 0 bases and 0 bases respectively, with 12 bases between them. Germline V CDR1 and CDR2: LGHNT, FRNRAP. CDR3 length: 17 amino acids. The CDR3: CASGLVLALTSGNTIYF. The DNA for the CDR3 is TGTGCTAGTGGTTTGGTACTTGCCCTCACCTCTGGAAACACCATATATTTT.

J is TRBJ1-6 and V is TRBV4-1; 7 positions agree with TRBD1. Germline-derived CDR1 and CDR2 are MGHRA and YSYEKL. The V and J ends lost 1 base and 0 bases, in that order; junction bases with no gene match: 3. The CDR3 has 17 residues. CDR3 loop: CASSQAGQSSYNSPLHF. In DNA, the CDR3 is TGCGCCAGCAGCCAAGCGGGACAGAGCTCCTATAATTCACCCCTCCACTTT.

The genes are TRBV28 and TRBJ1-3; 7 bases map to TRBD1. V trimming: 3 bases; J trimming: 2 bases; junction bases outside the gene matches: 1. This CDR3 is built from 14 residues. Germline V gene lookup returns CDR1 MDHEN and CDR2 SYDVKM. The CDR3 loop reads CASSFGQAGNTIYF. The CDR3 bases are TGTGCCAGCAGTTTCGGACAGGCTGGAAACACCATATATTTT.

This clone has just a few counts. The chain employs TRBV25-1 and TRBJ2-2; tentative D call: TRBD1 (6 bases). Germline assignment: CDR1 MGHDK and CDR2 SYGVNS. V was clipped by 4 bases and J by 6 bases, with 9 bases between them. The CDR3 sequence is 13 residues long. CDR3 protein: CASSAQGPGELFF. In nucleotides, the CDR3 is TGTGCCAGCAGTGCACAGGGTCCCGGGGAGCTGTTTTTT.

The chain combines TRBV19 with TRBJ2-5, with 8 bases that match TRBD1. V was clipped by 4 bases and J by 5 bases; unmatched bases: 3. The CDR3 has 13 residues. Looked up from germline, CDR1 is LNHDA and CDR2 is SQIVND (reference sequence). CDR3 coding DNA: TGTGCCAGTAGTACAGGGGGCCGTGAGACCCAGTACTTC. This codes for CASSTGGRETQYF.

V and J are TRBV13 and TRBJ2-2; maybe TRBD1 (5 bases). The V end lost 3 bases, the J end lost 3 bases, and 11 bases lay between the germline ends. Germline CDR1 PRHDT, CDR2 FYEKMQ (reference sequence). There are 15 residues in the CDR3. The chain's CDR3 is CASSFNRFHTGELFF. Written as DNA, the CDR3 is TGTGCCAGCAGCTTCAACAGGTTTCACACCGGGGAGCTGTTTTTT.

This rearrangement joins TRBV10-1 to TRBJ2-2; D is unresolved. Germline lookup yields CDR1 WNHNN and CDR2 SYGVQD (reference sequence). The CDR3 runs to 14 residues. The V end was cut by 2 bases, the J end by 4 bases, with 8 bases between. CDR3 region: CASSEAYLTGELFF. CDR3 DNA: TGCGCCAGCAGTGAGGCCTATCTCACCGGGGAGCTGTTTTTT.

This clone was counted once. The chain couples TRBV6-6 to TRBJ2-1; TRBD1 might be the D (5 bases). There are 15 residues in the CDR3. The germline gives CDR1 MNHNY, CDR2 SVGAGI (reference sequence). Trimming took off 0 bases at V and 5 bases at J, with 11 bases between the two ends. CDR3 loop: CASSYSQDTNNEQFF. In nucleotides, the CDR3 is TGTGCCAGCAGTTACTCGCAGGACACCAACAATGAGCAGTTCTTC.

A single count supports this clone. The CDR3 sequence is CASSQDYRVTEKLFF. The DNA of the CDR3 is TGCGCCAGCAGCCAAGATTACAGGGTCACGGAAAAACTGTTTTTT. This rearrangement joins TRBV4-1 to TRBJ1-4; D is possibly TRBD1 (6 bases). The CDR3 has 15 residues. In germline, CDR1 is MGHRA, CDR2 YSYEKL. V was shortened by 0 bases and J by 8 bases, with 13 bases between the two germline ends.

The genes are TRBV28 and TRBJ2-7; 8 nucleotides line up with TRBD2. The J segment lost 1 base and the V segment lost 4 bases, leaving 9 bases of the junction unmatched. Germline CDR1 reads MDHEN; CDR2 reads SYDVKM. The CDR3 length is 16 residues. The CDR3 spells CASSWDLAGGSYEQYF. CDR3 nucleotides: TGTGCCAGCAGTTGGGATCTAGCGGGCGGTTCCTACGAGCAGTACTTC.

The CDR3 region has the DNA TGTGCCAGCAGCGGAAGACAGGGATCCTCCTACAATGAGCAGTTCTTC. Translation gives CASSGRQGSSYNEQFF. The V and J genes are TRBV7-8 and TRBJ2-1; 7 nucleotides match TRBD1. The germline V gene encodes CDR1 SGHVS and CDR2 FQNEAQ. CDR3 length: 16 residues. V shed 5 bases and J 0 bases; nucleotides not matched to a gene: 7.

This clone was observed once. This chain uses TRBV19 with TRBJ1-5, with D hard to call. With 4 bases removed from V and 7 bases from J, the gap between germline ends came to 14 bases. CDR1 is LNHDA and CDR2 is SQIVND in the germline V gene (reference sequence). This CDR3 comprises 14 residues. The CDR3 coding sequence is TGTGCCAGTAGTAAGGACGGTGCCGGGCAGCCCCAGCATTTT. This gives the protein CASSKDGAGQPQHF.

The chain recombines TRBV7-2 with TRBJ1-4; no reliable D call. This CDR3 contains 13 residues. Germline loops: CDR1 SGHTA, CDR2 FQGNSA. Trimming removed 1 base at V and 6 bases at J, with 6 bases between. For the CDR3, the DNA is TGTGCCAGCAGCTTAGGGTCTGATGAAAAACTGTTTTTT. This encodes CASSLGSDEKLFF.

V and J are TRBV5-1 and TRBJ2-3; D is ambiguous. This CDR3 is built from 14 residues. Germline CDR1 and CDR2: SGHRS and YFSETQ. V was trimmed by 0 bases and J by 2 bases, leaving 7 bases between them. This chain's CDR3 is CASSLEGNTDTQYF. Written as DNA, the CDR3 is TGCGCCAGCAGCTTGGAAGGGAACACAGATACGCAGTATTTT.

The J gene is TRBJ1-4, the V gene TRBV7-8, with D uncertain. The CDR3 totals 15 residues. Trimming stripped 0 bases from V and 7 bases from J, with 12 bases between. Per germline, CDR1 SGHVS and CDR2 FQNEAQ. The CDR3 spells CASSLANQKGEKLFF. The DNA of the CDR3 is TGTGCCAGCAGCTTAGCGAACCAGAAGGGTGAAAAACTGTTTTTT.

Remarks on this clone: Other DNA sequences in this sample translate to the same CDR3. The genes are TRBV18 and TRBJ2-5, with no clear D. In germline, CDR1 is KGHSH, CDR2 LQKENI. Trimming stripped 2 bases from V and 5 bases from J, with 3 bases between. This CDR3 region has 11 residues. Written as DNA, the CDR3 is TGTGCCAGCTCACCAGGGGAGACCCAGTACTTC. It encodes CASSPGETQYF.

The rearrangement uses TRBV7-9 and TRBJ2-7; 7 bases align to TRBD1. Per germline, CDR1 SEHNR and CDR2 FQNEAQ (reference sequence). CDR3 length: 12 residues. With 3 bases clipped from V and 5 bases from J, the junction kept 1 base outside the gene matches. CDR3 sequence reads: CASSLTGNEQYF. The CDR3 DNA reads TGTGCCAGCAGCTTGACAGGGAACGAGCAGTACTTC.

The rearrangement uses TRBV21-1 and TRBJ1-4. TRBV21-1 is a listed pseudogene. The CDR3 contains 11 residues. The CDR3 DNA is TGTGCCAGCAGAAGAAAGGAAAAACTGTTTTTT. Translated: CASRRKEKLFF.

This clone came up once. The chain is built from TRBV19 and TRBJ1-1, with 7 positions matching TRBD1. This CDR3 contains 15 residues. The germline V gene encodes CDR1 LNHDA and CDR2 SQIVND (reference sequence). Trimming at V came to 5 bases and at J to 1 base, leaving 7 bases not matched to a gene. CDR3 protein: CASSSGQKSNTEAFF. CDR3 coding DNA: TGTGCCAGTAGTTCGGGACAGAAATCGAACACTGAAGCTTTCTTT.

The chain has TRBV6-5 and TRBJ1-2, with 7 positions matching TRBD1. Losses at the gene ends were 4 bases for V and 5 bases for J; bases not matched to a gene: 4. The CDR3 sequence is 13 residues long. In germline, CDR1 is MNHEY, CDR2 SVGAGI. The CDR3 DNA follows: TGTGCCAGCAGTTGGGACAGTTCGTATGGCTACACCTTC. It translates to CASSWDSSYGYTF.

The V and J genes are TRBV19 and TRBJ2-7; D possibly matches TRBD1 or TRBD2 (5 bases each). Germline V lookup: CDR1 LNHDA, CDR2 SQIVND (reference sequence). Trimming left V 5 bases short and J 0 bases short, with 11 bases between. The CDR3 spans 14 residues. CDR3 coding DNA: TGTGCCAGTAGTGCCCACGGGGCCTCCTACGAGCAGTACTTC. Its translation is CASSAHGASYEQYF.

The V gene is TRBV9, the J gene TRBJ2-1, with D maybe TRBD2 (6 bases). This CDR3 has 14 residues. The V end lost 2 bases, the J end lost 2 bases, and 8 bases lay between the germline ends. Per the germline V gene, CDR1 is SGDLS and CDR2 is YYNGEE. The CDR3 spells CASSVGGTYNEQFF. CDR3 DNA sequence: TGTGCCAGCAGCGTCGGCGGGACCTACAATGAGCAGTTCTTC. The full variable domain, with the rest looked up from reference TRBV9 and TRBJ2-1, is DSGVTQTPKHLITATGQRVTLRCSPRSGDLSVYWYQQSLDQGLQFLIQYYNGEERAKGNILERFSAQQFPDLHSELNLSSLELGDSALYFCASSVGGTYNEQFFGPGTRLTVL.

The CDR3 nucleotides read TGTGCCAGCAGCCGAGGTCGCACAGATACGCAGTATTTT. Protein: CASSRGRTDTQYF. The V and J genes are TRBV3-1 (or the pseudogene TRBV3-2) and TRBJ2-3; the D is unclear. This CDR3 comprises 13 residues. V was shortened by 4 bases and J by 1 base, with 6 bases between the two germline ends. Germline CDR1 is LGHDT and CDR2 is YNNKEL (reference sequence).

The chain is built from TRBV7-9 and TRBJ2-7; tentatively, D is TRBD1 (6 bases). Trimming took 5 bases from V and 5 from J, leaving 16 bases between them. The CDR3 extends over 14 amino acids. Germline CDR1 reads SEHNR; CDR2 reads FQNEAQ (reference sequence). The chain's CDR3 is CASSLPGHRDEQYF. The CDR3 DNA reads as TGTGCCAGCAGCCTTCCGGGACATAGAGACGAGCAGTACTTC.

V is TRBV6-5 and J is TRBJ2-1, with 9 bases lining up with TRBD2. The CDR3 totals 16 residues. The V segment lost 2 bases and the J segment 0 bases; nucleotides outside the gene matches: 2. Germline CDR1 and CDR2: MNHEY and SVGAGI. The DNA of the CDR3 is TGTGCCAGCAGTTACGAGCGGGGGGCCTCCTACAATGAGCAGTTCTTC. Amino acids: CASSYERGASYNEQFF.

The rearrangement uses TRBV5-1 and TRBJ2-5; D call uncertain. The CDR3 is 14 residues long. The germline V gene has CDR1 SGHRS and CDR2 YFSETQ. With 4 bases removed from V and 2 bases from J, the gap between germline ends came to 12 bases. The chain's CDR3 is CASSLTAVQETQYF. CDR3 nucleotides: TGCGCCAGCAGCCTTACGGCAGTACAAGAGACCCAGTACTTC.

The chain joins TRBV5-1 to TRBJ1-3, with D maybe TRBD1 (6 bases). The CDR3 spans 15 residues. V was shortened by 4 bases and J by 0 bases, with 11 bases between the two germline ends. From germline, CDR1 is SGHRS and CDR2 YFSETQ. The CDR3 sequence: CASSKDRTSGNTIYF. DNA of the CDR3: TGCGCCAGCAGCAAGGACAGAACCTCTGGAAACACCATATATTTT.

The chain recombines TRBV20-1 with TRBJ1-3; possible D gene TRBD1, 6 bases. Germline CDR1 is DFQATT and CDR2 is SNEGSKA (reference sequence). The CDR3 runs 10 residues. V gave up 5 bases and J gave up 11 bases, with 10 bases separating them. As DNA, the CDR3 is TGCAGTGCTGAACAGGGACCCATATATTTT. Encoded protein: CSAEQGPIYF.

The gene calls are TRBV6-5 and TRBJ2-7; 7 nucleotides match TRBD1. The CDR3 length is 14 residues. The ends lost 6 bases at V and 2 bases at J; junction bases unmatched: 7. Germline V CDR1 and CDR2: MNHEY, SVGAGI. The CDR3 coding sequence is TGTGCCAGCAGCGGGACAGATAAGACCTACGAGCAGTACTTC. This codes for CASSGTDKTYEQYF.

On this clone: The same CDR3 is also encoded by other DNA sequences in this sample. V gene TRBV30 combines with J gene TRBJ1-5; D is unclear. The CDR3 loop spans 13 amino acids. In germline, CDR1 is GTSNPN, CDR2 SVGIG (reference sequence). With 0 bases removed from V and 4 bases from J, the gap between germline ends came to 7 bases. In nucleotides, the CDR3 is TGTGCCTGGAGTGTATTAGAGAATCAGCCCCAGCATTTT. Translation gives CAWSVLENQPQHF.